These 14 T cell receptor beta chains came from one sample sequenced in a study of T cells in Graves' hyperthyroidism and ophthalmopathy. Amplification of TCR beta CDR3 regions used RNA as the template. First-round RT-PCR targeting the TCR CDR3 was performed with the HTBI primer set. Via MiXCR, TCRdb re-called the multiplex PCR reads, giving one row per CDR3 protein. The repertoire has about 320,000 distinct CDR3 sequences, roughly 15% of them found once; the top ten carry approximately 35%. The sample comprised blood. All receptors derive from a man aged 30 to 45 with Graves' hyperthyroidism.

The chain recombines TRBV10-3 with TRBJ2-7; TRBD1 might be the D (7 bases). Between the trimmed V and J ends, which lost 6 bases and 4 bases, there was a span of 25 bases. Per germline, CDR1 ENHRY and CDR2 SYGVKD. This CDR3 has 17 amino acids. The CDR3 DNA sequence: TGTGCCATCAGGGGGGGAGCCGAGGCAGGGGGTTTATACGAGCAGTACTTC. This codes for CAIRGGAEAGGLYEQYF.

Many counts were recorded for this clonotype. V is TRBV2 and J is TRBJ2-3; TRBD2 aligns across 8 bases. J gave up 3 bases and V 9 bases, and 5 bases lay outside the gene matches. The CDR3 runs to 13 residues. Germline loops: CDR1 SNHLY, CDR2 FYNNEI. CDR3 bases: TGTGCCAGTGTGAAGCGGGAGACAGATACGCAGTATTTT. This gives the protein CASVKRETDTQYF.

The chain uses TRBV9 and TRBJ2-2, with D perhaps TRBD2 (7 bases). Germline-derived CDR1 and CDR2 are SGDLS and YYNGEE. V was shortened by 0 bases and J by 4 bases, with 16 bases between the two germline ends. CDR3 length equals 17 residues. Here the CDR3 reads CASSVGGFGGRTGELFF. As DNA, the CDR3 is TGTGCCAGCAGCGTAGGAGGGTTCGGGGGGCGCACCGGGGAGCTGTTTTTT.

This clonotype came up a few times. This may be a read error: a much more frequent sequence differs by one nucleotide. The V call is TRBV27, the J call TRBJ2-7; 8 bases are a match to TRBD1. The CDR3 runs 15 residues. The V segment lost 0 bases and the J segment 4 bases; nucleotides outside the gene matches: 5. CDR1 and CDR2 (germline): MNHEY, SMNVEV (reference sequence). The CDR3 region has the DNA TGTGCCAGCAGTTTATCCAAGGACAGGGTATACGAGCAGTACTTC. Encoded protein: CASSLSKDRVYEQYF.

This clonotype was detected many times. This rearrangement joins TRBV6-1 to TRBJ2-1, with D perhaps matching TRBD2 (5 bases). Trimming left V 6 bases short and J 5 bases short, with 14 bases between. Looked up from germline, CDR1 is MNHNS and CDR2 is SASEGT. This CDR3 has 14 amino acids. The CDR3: CASRAETTNNEQFF. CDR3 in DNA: TGTGCCAGCAGGGCAGAGACTACCAACAATGAGCAGTTCTTC.

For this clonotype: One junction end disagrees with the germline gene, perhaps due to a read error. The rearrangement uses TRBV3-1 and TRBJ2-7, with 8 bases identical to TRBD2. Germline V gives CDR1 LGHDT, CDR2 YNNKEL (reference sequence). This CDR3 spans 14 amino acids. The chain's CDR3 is CANSQLAVPYEQYF. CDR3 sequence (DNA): TGTGCCAACAGCCAACTAGCGGTCCCCTACGAGCAGTACTTC.

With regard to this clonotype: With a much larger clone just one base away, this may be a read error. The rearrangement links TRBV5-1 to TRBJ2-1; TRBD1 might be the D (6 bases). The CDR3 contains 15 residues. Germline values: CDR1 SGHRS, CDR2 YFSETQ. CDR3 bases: TGCGCCAGCAGCGTTGACAGGAGTAGCTACAATGAGCAGTCCTTC. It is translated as CASSVDRSSYNEQSF.

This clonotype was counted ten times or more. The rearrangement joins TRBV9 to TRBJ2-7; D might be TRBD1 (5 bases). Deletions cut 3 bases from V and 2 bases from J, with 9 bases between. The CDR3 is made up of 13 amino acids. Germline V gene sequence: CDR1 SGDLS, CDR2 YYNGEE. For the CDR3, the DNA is TGTGCCAGCAGCGCAGGGTCTGCCTACGAGCAGTACTTC. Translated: CASSAGSAYEQYF.

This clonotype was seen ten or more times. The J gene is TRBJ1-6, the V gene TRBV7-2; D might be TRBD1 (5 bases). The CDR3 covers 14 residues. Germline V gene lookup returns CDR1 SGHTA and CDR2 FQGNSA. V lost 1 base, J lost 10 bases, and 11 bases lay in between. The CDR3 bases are TGTGCCAGCAGCTTAGATCCGGGGACCTCACCCCTCCACTTT. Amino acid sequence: CASSLDPGTSPLHF.

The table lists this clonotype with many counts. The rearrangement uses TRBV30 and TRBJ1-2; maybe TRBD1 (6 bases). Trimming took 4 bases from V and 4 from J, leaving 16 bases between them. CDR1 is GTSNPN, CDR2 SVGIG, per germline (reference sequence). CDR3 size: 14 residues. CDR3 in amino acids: CAWTVQGVGYGYTF. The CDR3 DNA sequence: TGTGCCTGGACGGTACAGGGAGTCGGCTATGGCTACACCTTC.

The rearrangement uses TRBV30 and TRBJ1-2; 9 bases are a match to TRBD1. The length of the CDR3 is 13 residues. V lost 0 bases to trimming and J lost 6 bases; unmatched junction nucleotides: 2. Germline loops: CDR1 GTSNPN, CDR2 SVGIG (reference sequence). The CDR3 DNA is TGTGCCTGGAGTGTAACAGGGGGCCATGGCTACACCTTC. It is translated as CAWSVTGGHGYTF.

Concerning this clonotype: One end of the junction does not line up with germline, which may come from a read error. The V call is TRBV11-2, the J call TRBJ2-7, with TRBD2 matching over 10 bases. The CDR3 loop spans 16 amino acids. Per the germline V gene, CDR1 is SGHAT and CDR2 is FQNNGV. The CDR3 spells CASSLSYSGGSYELHF. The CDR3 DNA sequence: TGTGCCAGCAGCTTAAGCTATAGCGGGGGGTCCTACGAGCTGCACTTC.

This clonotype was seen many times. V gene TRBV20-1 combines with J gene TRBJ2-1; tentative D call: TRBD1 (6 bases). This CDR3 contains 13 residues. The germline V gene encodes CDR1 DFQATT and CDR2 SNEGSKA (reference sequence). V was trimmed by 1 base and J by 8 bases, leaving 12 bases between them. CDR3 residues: CSARVPGADEQFF. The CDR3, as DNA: TGCAGTGCTAGAGTTCCAGGGGCAGATGAGCAGTTCTTC.

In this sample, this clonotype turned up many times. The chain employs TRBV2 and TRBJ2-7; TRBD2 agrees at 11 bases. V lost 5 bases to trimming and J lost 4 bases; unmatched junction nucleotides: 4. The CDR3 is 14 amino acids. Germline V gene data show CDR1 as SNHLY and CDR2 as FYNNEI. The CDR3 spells CASSLAGGRYEQYF. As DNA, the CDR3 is TGTGCCAGCAGTCTAGCGGGAGGTCGATACGAGCAGTACTTC.